The rows below give T cell receptor beta chains drawn from one sample of a study of blood T cell repertoires in COVID-19. Using immunoSEQ multiplex PCR, the repertoire was profiled, and TCRdb retains in-frame clones only, with some absent. The sample records 200,000 to 250,000 clones, 70% to 90% being singletons. The sample was peripheral blood. The receptors come from a woman between 40 and 55 years old who had recovered from COVID-19. Each CDR3 is given with its conserved first and last residue. A D gene is named only where the DNA matches it firmly. A clone size is listed for some rows: how often the clone was seen (once, few, many), or a class if it is expanded.

v_gene	abundance	d_gene	j_gene	CDR3aa	CDR3nt
TRBV6-5	-	TRBD1	TRBJ2-5	CAKRTGWTETQYF	TGTGCCAAACGGACAGGGTGGACGGAGACCCAGTACTTC
TRBV5-1	-	TRBD1	TRBJ1-3	CASSNQGARGNTIYF	TGCGCCAGCAGTAACCAGGGGGCGCGTGGAAACACCATATATTTT
TRBV6-5	-	-	TRBJ1-2	CASSRDGANYGYTF	TGTGCCAGCAGCCGTGACGGGGCTAACTATGGCTACACCTTC
TRBV28	-	-	TRBJ1-5	CASSLQVGQPQHF	TGTGCCAGCAGTTTACAGGTCGGTCAGCCCCAGCATTTT
TRBV5-4	once	-	TRBJ1-1	CASSPKGGTKANTEAFF	TGTGCCAGCAGCCCCAAGGGGGGGACGAAGGCGAACACTGAAGCTTTCTTT
TRBV28	-	TRBD2	TRBJ2-2	CASSQTSGVNTGELFF	TGTGCCAGCAGTCAGACTAGCGGGGTGAACACCGGGGAGCTGTTTTTT
TRBV7-2	-	-	TRBJ1-1	CASSLEGAVSRAFF	TGTGCCAGCAGCTTAGAAGGGGCGGTCAGTCGGGCTTTCTTT
TRBV11-2	-	TRBD1	TRBJ1-4	CASSAGTGRRTNEKLFF	TGTGCCAGCAGCGCCGGGACAGGGAGAAGAACTAATGAAAAACTGTTTTTT
TRBV24-1	-	TRBD1	TRBJ2-5	CATGTGTLKETQYF	TGTGCCACCGGGACAGGGACCCTTAAAGAGACCCAGTACTTC
TRBV18	-	TRBD2	TRBJ2-3	CASSPASGRGPDTQYF	TGTGCCAGCTCACCTGCTAGCGGGAGAGGACCAGATACGCAGTATTTT
TRBV13	-	-	TRBJ2-3	CASSPEGAGTDTQYF	TGTGCCAGCAGCCCGGAGGGGGCTGGCACAGATACGCAGTATTTT
TRBV6-2/TRBV6-3	-	-	TRBJ1-6	CASSDGSTNSPLHF	TGTGCCAGCAGTGACGGGTCGACCAATTCACCCCTCCACTTT
TRBV6-5	-	-	TRBJ2-3	CASSYADTQYF	TGTGCCAGCAGTTACGCGGATACGCAGTATTTT
TRBV19	-	TRBD1	TRBJ1-1	CASSIDNRDRASGTEAFF	TGTGCCAGTAGTATAGATAACCGGGACAGGGCGTCGGGAACTGAAGCTTTCTTT
TRBV12-3/TRBV12-4	few	TRBD1	TRBJ1-1	CASSKQGATEAFF	TGTGCCAGCAGTAAACAGGGGGCTACTGAAGCTTTCTTT